This TCR beta chain appears in the sequencing data of a study of shared clonotypes between healthy human individuals. Naive CD8 cells comprised CD45RO-negative, CCR7-positively selected cells, excluding terminally differentiated effector memory CD45RA+ cells. Sequencing used immunoSEQ multiplex PCR; TCRdb keeps in-frame clones, though not all of them. In the table there are 500,000 to 700,000 clones, 85% to 95% of which are singletons. Germline lookup yields CDR1 MNHEY and CDR2 SMNVEV (reference sequence). There are 14 residues in the CDR3. V lost 3 bases, J lost 5 bases, and 10 bases lay in between.

The sequence came from a woman between 25 and 40 years old in good health. V gene TRBV27 combines with J gene TRBJ2-2, with no clear D. The source material was naive CD8+ T cells sorted from blood. The CDR3 coding sequence is TGTGCCAGCAGTTTTTCCGAGAGAACCGGGGAGCTGTTTTTT. This gives the protein CASSFSERTGELFF.